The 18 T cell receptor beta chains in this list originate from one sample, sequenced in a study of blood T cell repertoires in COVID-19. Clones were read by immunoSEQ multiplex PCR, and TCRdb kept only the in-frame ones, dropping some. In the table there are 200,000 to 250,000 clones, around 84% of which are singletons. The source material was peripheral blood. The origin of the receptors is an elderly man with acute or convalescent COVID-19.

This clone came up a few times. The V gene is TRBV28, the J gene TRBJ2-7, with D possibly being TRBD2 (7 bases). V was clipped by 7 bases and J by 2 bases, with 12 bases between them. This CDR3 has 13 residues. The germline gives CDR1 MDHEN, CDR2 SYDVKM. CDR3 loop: CASIRGGTYEQYF. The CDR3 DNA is TGTGCCAGCATTAGGGGGGGTACCTACGAGCAGTACTTC.

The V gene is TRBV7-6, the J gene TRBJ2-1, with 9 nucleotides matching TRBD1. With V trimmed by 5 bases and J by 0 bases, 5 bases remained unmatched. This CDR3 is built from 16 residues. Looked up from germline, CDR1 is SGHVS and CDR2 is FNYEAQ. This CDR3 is CASSPTTGGSYNEQFF. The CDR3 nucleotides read TGTGCCAGCAGCCCCACGACAGGGGGCTCCTACAATGAGCAGTTCTTC.

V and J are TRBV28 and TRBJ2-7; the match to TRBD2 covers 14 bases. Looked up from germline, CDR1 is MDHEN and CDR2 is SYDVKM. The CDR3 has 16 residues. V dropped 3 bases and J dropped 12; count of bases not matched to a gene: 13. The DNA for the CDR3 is TGTGCCAGCAGTTTGTATCCCGGGACTAGCGGGAGTAGTTCGTACTTC. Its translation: CASSLYPGTSGSSSYF.

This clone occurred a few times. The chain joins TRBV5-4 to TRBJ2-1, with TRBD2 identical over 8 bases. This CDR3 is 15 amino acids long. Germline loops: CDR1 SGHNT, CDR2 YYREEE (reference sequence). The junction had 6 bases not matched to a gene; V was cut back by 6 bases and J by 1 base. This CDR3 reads CASTQAGESYNEQFF. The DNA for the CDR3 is TGTGCCAGCACCCAAGCGGGAGAGTCCTACAATGAGCAGTTCTTC.

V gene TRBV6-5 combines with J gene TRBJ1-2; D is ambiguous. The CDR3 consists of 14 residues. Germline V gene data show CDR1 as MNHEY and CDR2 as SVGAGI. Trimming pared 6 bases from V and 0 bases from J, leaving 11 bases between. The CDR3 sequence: CASSADGANYGYTF. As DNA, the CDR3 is TGTGCCAGCAGCGCGGACGGGGCTAACTATGGCTACACCTTC.

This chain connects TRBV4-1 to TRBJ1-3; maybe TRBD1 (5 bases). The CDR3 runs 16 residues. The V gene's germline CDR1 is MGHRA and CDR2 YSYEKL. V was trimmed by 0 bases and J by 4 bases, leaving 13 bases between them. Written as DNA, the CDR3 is TGCGCCAGCAGCCAAGATCAGGGACTTTCAGGAAACACCATATATTTT. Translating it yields CASSQDQGLSGNTIYF.

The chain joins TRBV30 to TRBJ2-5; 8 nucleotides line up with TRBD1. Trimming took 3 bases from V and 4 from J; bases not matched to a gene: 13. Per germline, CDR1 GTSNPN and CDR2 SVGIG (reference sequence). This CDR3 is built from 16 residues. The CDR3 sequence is CAWSPPAARGRETQYF. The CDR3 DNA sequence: TGTGCCTGGAGCCCGCCGGCCGCCAGGGGGCGAGAGACCCAGTACTTC.

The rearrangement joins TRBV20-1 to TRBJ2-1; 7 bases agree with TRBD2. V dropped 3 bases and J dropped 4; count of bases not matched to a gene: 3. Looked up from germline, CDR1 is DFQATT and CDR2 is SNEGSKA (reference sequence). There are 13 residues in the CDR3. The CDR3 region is CSASWGGYNEQFF. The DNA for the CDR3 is TGCAGTGCTAGTTGGGGGGGGTACAATGAGCAGTTCTTC.

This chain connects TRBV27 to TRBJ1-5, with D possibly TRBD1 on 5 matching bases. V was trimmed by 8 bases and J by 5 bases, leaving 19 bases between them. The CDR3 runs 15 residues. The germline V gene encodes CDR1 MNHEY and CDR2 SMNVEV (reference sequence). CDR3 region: CASRGLGGVYQPQHF. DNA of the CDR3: TGTGCCAGCCGTGGGCTCGGGGGGGTCTATCAGCCCCAGCATTTT.

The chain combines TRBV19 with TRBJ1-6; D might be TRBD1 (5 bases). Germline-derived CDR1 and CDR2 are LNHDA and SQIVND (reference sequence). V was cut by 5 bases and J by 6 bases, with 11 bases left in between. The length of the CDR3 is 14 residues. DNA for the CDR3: TGTGCCAGTAGTCGCGAAGGGGTTAATTCACCCCTCCACTTT. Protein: CASSREGVNSPLHF. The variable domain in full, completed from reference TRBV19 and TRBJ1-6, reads DGGITQSPKYLFRKEGQNVTLSCEQNLNHDAMYWYRQDPGQGLRLIYYSQIVNDFQKGDIAEGYSVSREKKESFPLTVTSAQKNPTAFYLCASSREGVNSPLHFGNGTRLTVT.

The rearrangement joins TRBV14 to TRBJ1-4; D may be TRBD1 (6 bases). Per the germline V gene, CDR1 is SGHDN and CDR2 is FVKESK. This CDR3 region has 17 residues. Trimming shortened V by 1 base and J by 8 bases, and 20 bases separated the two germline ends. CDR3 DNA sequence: TGTGCCAGCAGCCAAGGCCTAACAGGGAGGGATACGGAAAAACTGTTTTTT. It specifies CASSQGLTGRDTEKLFF.

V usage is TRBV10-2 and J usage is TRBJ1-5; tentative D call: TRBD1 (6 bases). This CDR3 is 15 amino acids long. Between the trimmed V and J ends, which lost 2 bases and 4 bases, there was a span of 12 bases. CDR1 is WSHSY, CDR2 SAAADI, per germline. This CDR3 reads CASSEGGAGNQPQHF. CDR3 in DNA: TGCGCCAGCAGTGAGGGGGGGGCTGGTAATCAGCCCCAGCATTTT.

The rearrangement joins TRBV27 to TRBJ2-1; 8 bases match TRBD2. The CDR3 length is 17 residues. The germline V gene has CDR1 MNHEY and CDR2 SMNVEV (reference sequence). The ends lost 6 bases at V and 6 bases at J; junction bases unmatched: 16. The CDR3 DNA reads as TGTGCCAGCAGATTGCTGACCGGGACTAGGGCGTTCAATGAGCAGTTCTTC. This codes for CASRLLTGTRAFNEQFF.

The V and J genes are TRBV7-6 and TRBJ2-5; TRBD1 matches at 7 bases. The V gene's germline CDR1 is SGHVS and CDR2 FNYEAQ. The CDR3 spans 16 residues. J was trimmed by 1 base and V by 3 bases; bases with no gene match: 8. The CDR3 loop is CASSFTGTESQETQYF. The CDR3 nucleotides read TGTGCCAGCAGCTTTACCGGGACAGAAAGCCAAGAGACCCAGTACTTC.

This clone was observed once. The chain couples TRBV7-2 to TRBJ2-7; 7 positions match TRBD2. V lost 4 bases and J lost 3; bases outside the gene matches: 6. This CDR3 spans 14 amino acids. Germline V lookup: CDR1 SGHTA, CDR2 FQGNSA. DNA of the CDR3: TGTGCCAGCAGCTCCGGGACTACGATCTACGAGCAGTACGTC. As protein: CASSSGTTIYEQYV.

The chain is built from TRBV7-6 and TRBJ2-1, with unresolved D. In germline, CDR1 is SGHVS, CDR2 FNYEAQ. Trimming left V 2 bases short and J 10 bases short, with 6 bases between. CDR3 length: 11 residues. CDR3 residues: CASSLTSEQFF. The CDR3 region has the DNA TGTGCCAGCAGCTTAACATCCGAGCAGTTCTTC.

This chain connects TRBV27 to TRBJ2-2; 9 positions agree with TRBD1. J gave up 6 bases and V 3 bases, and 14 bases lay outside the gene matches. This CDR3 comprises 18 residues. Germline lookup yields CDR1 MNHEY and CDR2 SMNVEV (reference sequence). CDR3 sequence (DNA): TGTGCCAGCAGTTTCCCCACGGGACAGGGCGTTTATGCCGGGGAGCTGTTTTTT. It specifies CASSFPTGQGVYAGELFF.

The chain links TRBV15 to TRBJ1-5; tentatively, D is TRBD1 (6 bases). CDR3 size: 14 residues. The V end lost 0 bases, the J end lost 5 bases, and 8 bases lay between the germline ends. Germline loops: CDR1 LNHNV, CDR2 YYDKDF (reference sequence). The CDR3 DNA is TGTGCCACCAGCAGAGAGCCAGGGGATCAGCCCCAGCATTTT. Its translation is CATSREPGDQPQHF.